The 29 T cell receptor beta chains given below trace back to one sample, sequenced in a study of CD8+ T cells in alopecia areata. The authors extracted RNA and reverse transcribed it into cDNA as the sequencing template. The method was immunoSEQ multiplex PCR; TCRdb's version includes in-frame clones alone and lacks a portion of them. Altogether about 140,000 clones are present, 51% being singletons, with the ten largest covering roughly 0.9%. The sample here was CD4+ T cells sorted from blood, taken at week 0. The receptors were gathered from a human donor with alopecia areata.

The genes are TRBV6-1 and TRBJ2-5, with D maybe TRBD2 (5 bases). In germline, CDR1 is MNHNS, CDR2 SASEGT. Trimming removed 4 bases at V and 2 bases at J, with 20 bases between. CDR3 length: 17 amino acids. The CDR3 DNA reads TGTGCCAGCAGTGCCATCGAGCTACTCCGGACTCAAGAGACCCAGTACTTC. It is translated as CASSAIELLRTQETQYF.

This chain links TRBV6-6 with TRBJ2-7; D uncertain. The V gene's germline CDR1 is MNHNY and CDR2 SVGAGI (reference sequence). The V and J ends lost 6 bases and 4 bases respectively, with 19 bases between them. The CDR3 loop spans 15 amino acids. Here the CDR3 reads CASRPTARKGYEQYF. The CDR3 DNA reads TGTGCCAGCAGACCTACAGCGCGGAAGGGTTACGAGCAGTACTTC.

Turning to this clone: The same CDR3 can be traced to other DNA sequences in this sample. The CDR3 sequence: CASSPGLSSYEQYF. CDR3 DNA sequence: TGTGCCAGCTCACCGGGACTCAGCTCCTACGAGCAGTACTTC. V gene TRBV18 combines with J gene TRBJ2-7; possibly TRBD2 for D (6 bases). Germline CDR1 KGHSH, CDR2 LQKENI. This CDR3 is 14 amino acids long. V gave up 3 bases and J gave up 0 bases, with 9 bases separating them. The full variable domain, its missing parts supplied by reference TRBV18 and TRBJ2-7, is NAGVMQNPRHLVRRRGQEARLRCSPMKGHSHVYWYRQLPEEGLKFMVYLQKENIIDESGMPKERFSAEFPKEGPSILRIQQVVRGDSAAYFCASSPGLSSYEQYFGPGTRLTVT.

This clone was observed a handful of times. The chain has TRBV5-1 and TRBJ2-7, with 8 bases lining up with TRBD1. This CDR3 has 15 residues. The germline gives CDR1 SGHRS, CDR2 YFSETQ. The V and J ends lost 0 bases and 7 bases, in that order; junction bases with no gene match: 9. The CDR3 sequence is CASSLVTGDGVEQYF. CDR3 bases: TGCGCCAGCAGCTTGGTGACAGGGGACGGTGTTGAGCAGTACTTC. Looking up the rest from reference TRBV5-1 and TRBJ2-7 gives the full variable domain: KAGVTQTPRYLIKTRGQQVTLSCSPISGHRSVSWYQQTPGQGLQFLFEYFSETQRNKGNFPGRFSGRQFSNSRSEMNVSTLELGDSALYLCASSLVTGDGVEQYFGPGTRLTVT.

This rearrangement joins TRBV4-1 to TRBJ2-7, with D perhaps matching TRBD1 or TRBD2 (7 bases each). Looked up from germline, CDR1 is MGHRA and CDR2 is YSYEKL. V lost 0 bases and J 2 bases, leaving 23 bases between the germline ends. The CDR3 covers 19 residues. The CDR3 nucleotides read TGCGCCAGCAGCCAAGAAAAGAGGCGGGTGACAGGGACTACCTACGAGCAGTACTTC. The encoded protein is CASSQEKRRVTGTTYEQYF.

The chain joins TRBV6-6 to TRBJ2-5; D is unresolved. The germline V and J ends were trimmed by 5 bases and 5 bases, with 12 bases remaining between them. This CDR3 has 13 amino acids. The germline V gene encodes CDR1 MNHNY and CDR2 SVGAGI (reference sequence). The CDR3: CASSPATPETQYF. The CDR3 region has the DNA TGTGCCAGCAGTCCGGCGACTCCCGAGACCCAGTACTTC.

Note on this clone: The sample contains more than one DNA sequence encoding this CDR3. V gene TRBV5-1 combines with J gene TRBJ2-3, with a possible D match to TRBD1 (5 bases). The CDR3 totals 13 residues. V was shortened by 2 bases and J by 1 base, with 5 bases between the two germline ends. Germline V CDR1 and CDR2: SGHRS, YFSETQ. The CDR3 spells CASSLGGTDTQYF. The CDR3 DNA reads TGCGCCAGCAGCTTAGGGGGCACAGATACGCAGTATTTT.

The chain is built from TRBV27 and TRBJ2-7; TRBD2 matches at 9 bases. The CDR3 has 14 amino acids. The V and J ends lost 4 bases and 4 bases, in that order; junction bases with no gene match: 5. Looked up from germline, CDR1 is MNHEY and CDR2 is SMNVEV (reference sequence). The CDR3 sequence is CASSWAGGRYEQYF. The CDR3 bases are TGTGCCAGCAGTTGGGCGGGAGGGCGATACGAGCAGTACTTC.

The chain recombines TRBV27 with TRBJ1-1; D remains unclear. This CDR3 comprises 13 residues. Trimming removed 6 bases at V and 8 bases at J, with 16 bases between. Germline-derived CDR1 and CDR2 are MNHEY and SMNVEV (reference sequence). CDR3: CASRDHRLPEAFF. DNA for the CDR3: TGTGCCAGCAGGGATCACAGACTCCCCGAAGCTTTCTTT.

This chain uses TRBV29-1 with TRBJ1-1, with D unclear. The length of the CDR3 is 16 residues. Trimming cost V 7 bases and J 4 bases, with 25 bases left between them. CDR1 and CDR2 (germline): SQVTM, ANQGSEA. The CDR3 nucleotides are TGCAGCGCCGCAGGAGCCGTGTGGATTGAGGGCACTGAAGCTTTCTTT. It codes for CSAAGAVWIEGTEAFF. Combining the CDR3 with reference TRBV29-1 and TRBJ1-1 gives the whole variable domain SAVISQKPSRDICQRGTSLTIQCQVDSQVTMMFWYRQQPGQSLTLIATANQGSEATYESGFVIDKFPISRPNLTFSTLTVSNMSPEDSSIYLCSAAGAVWIEGTEAFFGQGTRLTVV.

The chain carries TRBV29-1 and TRBJ2-2; the match to TRBD1 covers 9 bases. V lost 6 bases, J lost 4 bases, and 3 bases stayed unmatched. Per germline, CDR1 SQVTM and CDR2 ANQGSEA. The CDR3 totals 13 residues. This CDR3 reads CSVTGGGTGELFF. DNA for the CDR3: TGCAGCGTCACAGGGGGCGGCACCGGGGAGCTGTTTTTT.

The J gene is TRBJ2-5, the V gene TRBV5-1, with D possibly TRBD2 on 5 matching bases. Germline lookup yields CDR1 SGHRS and CDR2 YFSETQ. The ends were cut back, 2 bases at V and 4 bases at J, with 12 bases in the middle. The CDR3 is made up of 14 amino acids. The CDR3 DNA reads as TGCGCCAGCAGCTTAGCTTCTGGGAGAGAGACCCAGTACTTC. Its protein product is CASSLASGRETQYF.

On this clone itself: This same CDR3 is encoded by further DNA sequences in the sample. The V and J genes are TRBV15 and TRBJ1-5; no reliable D call. Germline values: CDR1 LNHNV, CDR2 YYDKDF (reference sequence). V lost 0 bases and J lost 5, with 5 bases in between. The CDR3 is 13 residues long. The CDR3 loop reads CATSRDVDQPQHF. The CDR3 DNA sequence: TGTGCCACCAGCAGAGATGTAGATCAGCCCCAGCATTTT.

This chain joins TRBV11-2 and TRBJ2-5, with 8 bases matching TRBD1. The J call may be wrong; the DNA end is better matched by TRBJ2-7. Germline V CDR1 and CDR2: SGHAT, FQNNGV. The CDR3 consists of 14 residues. CDR3 nucleotide sequence: TGTGCCAGCAGCCATGGGACAGGACCCTACGAGCAGTACTTC. This translates into CASSHGTGPYEQYF.

The chain joins TRBV29-1 to TRBJ2-5; D not resolved. There are 13 residues in the CDR3. Between the trimmed V and J ends, which lost 0 bases and 2 bases, there was a span of 7 bases. Germline CDR1 reads SQVTM; CDR2 reads ANQGSEA. The CDR3 loop is CSVEDFKQETQYF. For the CDR3, the DNA is TGCAGCGTTGAAGATTTCAAACAAGAGACCCAGTACTTC. Filled out from reference TRBV29-1 and TRBJ2-5, the complete variable domain reads SAVISQKPSRDICQRGTSLTIQCQVDSQVTMMFWYRQQPGQSLTLIATANQGSEATYESGFVIDKFPISRPNLTFSTLTVSNMSPEDSSIYLCSVEDFKQETQYFGPGTRLLVL.

V gene TRBV4-1 combines with J gene TRBJ1-5; weak D call: TRBD1 (6 bases). The V and J ends lost 2 bases and 7 bases respectively, with 9 bases between them. The CDR3 runs to 13 residues. The germline V gene encodes CDR1 MGHRA and CDR2 YSYEKL. CDR3 region: CASSQQGWQPQHF. The CDR3 DNA reads TGCGCCAGCAGCCAACAGGGGTGGCAGCCCCAGCATTTT.

The chain joins TRBV4-1 to TRBJ2-5, with D tentatively TRBD1 or TRBD2 (6 bases each). The CDR3 is 16 residues long. Germline V gene lookup returns CDR1 MGHRA and CDR2 YSYEKL. Trimming removed 3 bases from V and 4 bases from J, with 18 bases in between. The CDR3 DNA sequence: TGCGCCAGCAGCCAGGAAGGGCTAGGGGGGCGAGAGACCCAGTACTTC. Translating it yields CASSQEGLGGRETQYF.

Comments on this clone: The same CDR3 can be traced to other DNA sequences in this sample. The chain has TRBV5-1 and TRBJ2-7; D gene unclear. The V gene's germline CDR1 is SGHRS and CDR2 YFSETQ. V was shortened by 2 bases and J by 3 bases, with 3 bases between the two germline ends. This CDR3 is built from 11 residues. CDR3 in amino acids: CASSLDYEQYF. CDR3 sequence (DNA): TGCGCCAGCAGCTTAGACTACGAGCAGTACTTC.

This clone was detected only a few times. Additional DNA sequences in this sample encode the identical CDR3. For the CDR3, the DNA is TGCAGCGTTGGGACTAGCGGGAGTGGAGAGACCCAGTACTTC. Translating it yields CSVGTSGSGETQYF. This sequence joins TRBV29-1 and TRBJ2-5; 13 bases are a match to TRBD2. The germline V gene has CDR1 SQVTM and CDR2 ANQGSEA. Germline trimming cut 4 bases from V and 4 bases from J; bases unmatched to any gene: 3. This CDR3 spans 14 amino acids.

The chain uses TRBV11-2 and TRBJ2-1; 8 bases agree with TRBD2. Germline CDR1 and CDR2: SGHAT and FQNNGV. With 0 bases clipped from V and 3 bases from J, the junction kept 4 bases outside the gene matches. This CDR3 region has 16 residues. CDR3 DNA sequence: TGTGCCAGCAGCTTAGAAGCTCTAGCGGGCTACAATGAGCAGTTCTTC. Translated, it gives CASSLEALAGYNEQFF.

A few counts support this clone. The CDR3 protein is CASSNGWGEQFF. The CDR3 coding sequence is TGTGCCAGCAGCAACGGATGGGGGGAGCAGTTCTTC. The rearrangement uses TRBV28 and TRBJ2-1; D is tentatively TRBD1 or TRBD2 (5 bases each). CDR1 is MDHEN, CDR2 SYDVKM, per germline. This CDR3 contains 12 residues. The V end was cut by 6 bases, the J end by 10 bases, with 13 bases between.

V and J are TRBV30 and TRBJ2-7, with 7 bases that match TRBD1. J gave up 3 bases and V 0 bases, and 8 bases lay outside the gene matches. CDR1 GTSNPN and CDR2 SVGIG come from the germline V gene (reference sequence). The CDR3 loop spans 15 amino acids. CDR3 loop: CAWSVGGRDRYEQYF. CDR3 bases: TGTGCCTGGAGTGTAGGGGGCAGGGACCGCTACGAGCAGTACTTC.

The sample holds one count of this clone. V and J are TRBV30 and TRBJ2-5, with D possibly matching TRBD1 (6 bases). This CDR3 is 14 amino acids long. In germline, CDR1 is GTSNPN, CDR2 SVGIG (reference sequence). Trimming removed 4 bases at V and 7 bases at J, with 19 bases between. CDR3 in amino acids: CAWTLDSFRGTQYF. CDR3 DNA: TGTGCCTGGACTCTGGACAGTTTCCGCGGGACCCAGTACTTC.

This clone has more than one count but fewer than ten. This chain links TRBV9 with TRBJ1-2; D is unclear. Trimming stripped 0 bases from V and 1 base from J, with 7 bases between. CDR1 is SGDLS, CDR2 YYNGEE, per germline. This CDR3 contains 14 residues. The CDR3 DNA is TGTGCCAGCAGCGTAGATGTGGGTAACTATGGCTACACCTTC. It specifies CASSVDVGNYGYTF.

CDR3 sequence: CTGGSLGTDTQYF. The CDR3 nucleotides are TGCACGGGGGGTTCCCTAGGAACAGATACGCAGTATTTT. The chain links TRBV29-1 to TRBJ2-3; the match to TRBD2 covers 7 bases. Germline V gives CDR1 SQVTM, CDR2 ANQGSEA. The CDR3 sequence is 13 residues long.

This clone was counted a few times. The chain uses TRBV29-1 and TRBJ2-1, with 7 bases fitting TRBD1. There are 12 residues in the CDR3. Germline CDR1 SQVTM, CDR2 ANQGSEA. Trimming cost V 7 bases and J 3 bases; bases outside gene matches: 3. The CDR3 bases are TGCAGCGCCAGACAGGGCTACAATGAGCAGTTCTTC. Its protein product is CSARQGYNEQFF.

The rearrangement links TRBV30 to TRBJ1-1, with no clear D. CDR3 length: 15 amino acids. Per the germline V gene, CDR1 is GTSNPN and CDR2 is SVGIG (reference sequence). Trimming took off 5 bases at V and 2 bases at J, with 18 bases between the two ends. CDR3 loop: CAWVGEAAYNTEAFF. The CDR3 DNA sequence: TGTGCCTGGGTTGGTGAAGCCGCTTATAACACTGAAGCTTTCTTT.

This sequence joins TRBV28 and TRBJ1-2; possibly TRBD1 for D (6 bases). The germline CDR1 and CDR2 sequences are MDHEN and SYDVKM. This CDR3 is built from 16 residues. The ends were cut back, 5 bases at V and 8 bases at J, with 24 bases in the middle. CDR3: CASSKNTGYIAMGYTF. The DNA for the CDR3 is TGTGCCAGCAGTAAAAATACAGGGTATATCGCAATGGGCTACACCTTC.

J is TRBJ2-5 and V is TRBV10-2; 7 bases line up with TRBD1. This CDR3 has 16 residues. V trimming: 7 bases; J trimming: 5 bases; junction bases outside the gene matches: 16. The germline V gene encodes CDR1 WSHSY and CDR2 SAAADI. CDR3 residues: CASTEPRAQGRETQYF. The CDR3 DNA reads as TGCGCCAGCACCGAACCTAGGGCACAGGGGCGGGAGACCCAGTACTTC.